The 21 T cell receptor beta chains in this list originate from one sample, sequenced in a study of T cell changes during pregnancy in multiple sclerosis. Profiled with immunoSEQ multiplex PCR; TCRdb holds only in-frame clones, not every one. This table has some 70,000 clones, roughly nine tenths appearing once. The sequences come from peripheral blood, collected after pregnancy. These receptors were obtained from a female donor in good health, enrolled as a control in a pregnancy study.

V usage is TRBV9 and J usage is TRBJ2-5; possibly TRBD1 for D (6 bases). CDR3 length: 13 residues. With 7 bases removed from V and 3 bases from J, the gap between germline ends came to 13 bases. Germline CDR1 reads SGDLS; CDR2 reads YYNGEE. The DNA of the CDR3 is TGTGCCAGCGGGCAGGGGCCTAAAGAGACCCAGTACTTC. Translation: CASGQGPKETQYF. The full variable domain, its missing parts supplied by reference TRBV9 and TRBJ2-5, is DSGVTQTPKHLITATGQRVTLRCSPRSGDLSVYWYQQSLDQGLQFLIQYYNGEERAKGNILERFSAQQFPDLHSELNLSSLELGDSALYFCASGQGPKETQYFGPGTRLLVL.

In nucleotides, the CDR3 is TGTGCCAGCAGTGAAGCTGACAGGGTGGGCACTGAAGCTTTCTTT. Protein sequence: CASSEADRVGTEAFF. The chain uses TRBV6-1 and TRBJ1-1; the match to TRBD1 covers 7 bases. The CDR3 totals 15 residues. The V gene's germline CDR1 is MNHNS and CDR2 SASEGT. The ends lost 0 bases at V and 4 bases at J; junction bases unmatched: 5.

CDR3 residues: CASSSWPGTAYEQYF. In nucleotides, the CDR3 is TGTGCCAGCAGCTCTTGGCCCGGGACAGCCTACGAGCAGTACTTC. The chain joins TRBV6-5 to TRBJ2-7; 7 nucleotides agree with TRBD1. The germline V gene has CDR1 MNHEY and CDR2 SVGAGI. This CDR3 has 15 amino acids. The V segment lost 6 bases and the J segment 2 bases; nucleotides outside the gene matches: 10.

This clone was detected once. This rearrangement joins TRBV7-2 to TRBJ1-2; no clear D gene. Germline values: CDR1 SGHTA, CDR2 FQGNSA. CDR3 size: 13 residues. V was cut by 5 bases and J by 7 bases, with 14 bases left in between. The CDR3 sequence is CASSPGNGGGYTF. CDR3 DNA sequence: TGTGCCAGCAGCCCTGGCAATGGAGGTGGCTACACCTTC.

The V call is TRBV7-9, the J call TRBJ2-5; TRBD2 aligns across 12 bases. J gave up 4 bases and V 5 bases, and 2 bases lay outside the gene matches. The germline V gene encodes CDR1 SEHNR and CDR2 FQNEAQ (reference sequence). CDR3 size: 14 residues. The CDR3 reads CASSPGLAGETQYF. The DNA for the CDR3 is TGTGCCAGCAGCCCGGGACTAGCGGGAGAGACCCAGTACTTC.

The chain carries TRBV29-1 and TRBJ1-1; TRBD1 matches 8 bases. This CDR3 has 12 amino acids. The ends lost 7 bases at V and 7 bases at J; junction bases unmatched: 8. The germline V gene has CDR1 SQVTM and CDR2 ANQGSEA. The CDR3 bases are TGCAGCGATCGGACAGGGAAGGGTGAAGCTTTCTTT. Translating it yields CSDRTGKGEAFF.

The chain has TRBV9 and TRBJ2-1, with 7 bases fitting TRBD1. This CDR3 contains 15 residues. From germline, CDR1 is SGDLS and CDR2 YYNGEE. J was trimmed by 4 bases and V by 0 bases; bases with no gene match: 4. This CDR3 is CASSVGAGGYNEQFF. In DNA form, the CDR3 reads TGTGCCAGCAGCGTAGGGGCAGGGGGATACAATGAGCAGTTCTTC.

The chain couples TRBV2 to TRBJ1-2; a possible D gene is TRBD1 (5 bases). V was shortened by 6 bases and J by 0 bases, with 11 bases between the two germline ends. Per germline, CDR1 SNHLY and CDR2 FYNNEI. The CDR3 runs 14 residues. DNA for the CDR3: TGTGCCAGCAGGCAGGGATTGTCTAACTATGGCTACACCTTC. This translates into CASRQGLSNYGYTF.

This chain links TRBV4-3 with TRBJ1-4, with 10 nucleotides matching TRBD1. Germline assignment: CDR1 LGHNA and CDR2 YSLEER. The CDR3 is 15 residues long. The J segment lost 7 bases and the V segment lost 1 base, leaving 3 bases of the junction unmatched. The CDR3 reads CASSQATGGSEKLFF. The CDR3 DNA follows: TGCGCCAGCAGCCAAGCGACAGGGGGCAGTGAAAAACTGTTTTTT.

The chain carries TRBV7-8 and TRBJ1-2; no clear D. Per germline, CDR1 SGHVS and CDR2 FQNEAQ. Trimming took 5 bases from V and 8 from J, leaving 18 bases between them. The length of the CDR3 is 14 residues. The CDR3 loop is CASSLGPSVRGYTF. The DNA of the CDR3 is TGTGCCAGCAGCCTAGGTCCCTCCGTGCGGGGCTACACCTTC.

This clone has just one count. The chain recombines TRBV5-1 with TRBJ2-1; TRBD2 matches at 7 bases. After removal of 4 bases from V and 3 bases from J, the junction contained 13 bases not matched to a gene. The CDR3 has 17 amino acids. The germline V gene encodes CDR1 SGHRS and CDR2 YFSETQ. CDR3 sequence reads: CASSPGRTGGNYNEQFF. The CDR3 DNA sequence: TGCGCCAGCAGCCCGGGCCGCACGGGGGGAAACTACAATGAGCAGTTCTTC.

The chain carries TRBV6-5 and TRBJ2-2, with TRBD1 as a possible D gene (6 bases). The germline V gene encodes CDR1 MNHEY and CDR2 SVGAGI. This CDR3 is 15 amino acids long. V was cut by 5 bases and J by 1 base, with 11 bases left in between. CDR3 region: CASSILRGNTGELFF. The CDR3 coding sequence is TGTGCCAGCAGTATTCTCAGGGGGAACACCGGGGAGCTGTTTTTT.

The table lists this clone with a count of one. The chain is built from TRBV19 and TRBJ2-7; a possible D gene is TRBD1 (6 bases). There are 15 residues in the CDR3. V lost 4 bases, J lost 6 bases, and 19 bases lay in between. CDR1 is LNHDA and CDR2 is SQIVND in the germline V gene (reference sequence). The DNA for the CDR3 is TGTGCCAGTAGTACCCCGGGACATCTAAGAACCGAGCAGTACTTC. Protein product: CASSTPGHLRTEQYF.

The V call is TRBV7-8, the J call TRBJ1-2, with 8 bases lining up with TRBD1. Per germline, CDR1 SGHVS and CDR2 FQNEAQ. Unmatched junction bases numbered 8, after V lost 5 bases and J lost 3 bases. This CDR3 is 15 amino acids long. CDR3 loop: CASSQTGVPHYGYTF. The DNA of the CDR3 is TGTGCCAGCAGCCAGACAGGGGTTCCCCACTATGGCTACACCTTC.

The chain links TRBV27 to TRBJ2-1; D is possibly TRBD2 (6 bases). This CDR3 has 14 residues. CDR1 is MNHEY and CDR2 is SMNVEV in the germline V gene (reference sequence). Trimming stripped 2 bases from V and 8 bases from J, with 13 bases between. Written as DNA, the CDR3 is TGTGCCAGCAGTTTAACGATGGGGACTTATGAGCAGTTCTTC. Its translation: CASSLTMGTYEQFF.

The V call is TRBV5-1, the J call TRBJ1-3; 9 bases line up with TRBD1. The CDR3 is 16 residues long. Germline assignment: CDR1 SGHRS and CDR2 YFSETQ. The ends lost 4 bases at V and 0 bases at J; junction bases unmatched: 5. The CDR3 DNA sequence: TGCGCCAGCAGCACGGGACAGGGTAACTCTGGAAACACCATATATTTT. Protein sequence: CASSTGQGNSGNTIYF.

CDR3 bases: TGTGCCAGCAGCTTAGGGGTAGGGGCAGGGGGCGCATACGAGCAGTACTTC. It yields the protein CASSLGVGAGGAYEQYF. The V call is TRBV7-6, the J call TRBJ2-7, with TRBD1 identical over 8 bases. Germline values: CDR1 SGHVS, CDR2 FNYEAQ. The CDR3 length is 17 residues. V lost 1 base and J lost 4; bases outside the gene matches: 12.

This clone was seen only once. The chain employs TRBV7-2 and TRBJ2-1; TRBD2 might be the D (5 bases). The CDR3 is made up of 17 amino acids. Per germline, CDR1 SGHTA and CDR2 FQGNSA. Trimming left V 5 bases short and J 9 bases short, with 26 bases between. The CDR3 here is CASSLGLAGPRGSEQFF. The CDR3 DNA follows: TGTGCCAGCAGCCTAGGGCTAGCAGGACCCCGAGGGAGTGAGCAGTTCTTC. Complete variable domain (other parts from reference TRBV7-2 and TRBJ2-1): GAGVSQSPSNKVTEKGKDVELRCDPISGHTALYWYRQSLGQGLEFLIYFQGNSAPDKSGLPSDRFSAERTGGSVSTLTIQRTQQEDSAVYLCASSLGLAGPRGSEQFFGPGTRLTVL.

The chain uses TRBV19 and TRBJ2-4; TRBD2 matches 8 bases. Germline V CDR1 and CDR2: LNHDA, SQIVND (reference sequence). V was clipped by 3 bases and J by 14 bases; unmatched bases: 6. The CDR3 covers 12 residues. CDR3 protein: CASSISGRGKYF. For the CDR3, the DNA is TGTGCCAGTAGTATCTCCGGGAGGGGAAAGTACTTC.

The V and J genes are TRBV27 and TRBJ1-1; tentatively, D is TRBD1 (6 bases). Trimming took off 0 bases at V and 0 bases at J, with 11 bases between the two ends. CDR1 and CDR2 from the germline V gene are MNHEY and SMNVEV (reference sequence). The CDR3 is 16 amino acids. CDR3: CASSLSAGEMNTEAFF. As DNA, the CDR3 is TGTGCCAGCAGTTTATCGGCAGGGGAAATGAACACTGAAGCTTTCTTT.

This sequence joins TRBV7-2 and TRBJ1-2, with 8 bases fitting TRBD1. The CDR3 runs to 13 residues. V was pared by 1 base and J by 5 bases, with 0 bases of the junction left unmatched. Germline lookup yields CDR1 SGHTA and CDR2 FQGNSA. The CDR3 reads CASSLDRGYGYTF. CDR3 sequence (DNA): TGTGCCAGCAGCTTAGACAGGGGGTATGGCTACACCTTC.